The 9 T cell receptor beta chains listed next were all sequenced from one sample in a study of tumor-infiltrating lymphocytes in primary liver carcinoma. Total RNA and DNA came together from around 20-30 mg of bulk tissue without cell sorting. With 400 to 550 ng total RNA as template and a constant-region primer, TCR beta cDNA was made. TCR beta libraries came from three nested multiplex PCR rounds using slightly modified ARM-PCR. Researchers ran the first two PCR rounds for around 10 cycles each with TRBV1-TRBV30 forward primers and a C-beta reverse primer. MiXCR, applied by TCRdb to the multiplex PCR reads, yields one record per CDR3 protein. The sample has roughly 200,000 distinct CDR3 sequences; around four fifths are singletons. The sequencing input was tumor tissue from primary liver carcinoma. Receptors were obtained from a man between 40 and 49 years old with primary liver carcinoma and hepatitis B virus infection.

This clonotype showed up just once. One end of the junction is discordant with germline, which a read error may explain. The gene calls are TRBV10-2 and TRBJ2-7, with D tentatively TRBD2 (7 bases). The germline CDR1 and CDR2 sequences are WSHSY and SAAADI. The CDR3 spans 14 residues. CDR3 protein: CASSYREGPYEQHF. The CDR3 DNA reads as TGCGCCAGCAGCTACAGGGAGGGTCCCTACGAGCAGCACTTC.

As to this clonotype: The junction departs from the called germline gene at one end, perhaps through a read error. The chain couples TRBV29-1 to TRBJ1-2; no firm D call. CDR1 and CDR2 from the germline V gene are SQVTM and ANQGSEA. The length of the CDR3 is 15 residues. The CDR3 DNA reads as TGCAGCGTTGAAGTATCCGCCAACGCCTCCTATGGCTACAGCTTC. This codes for CSVEVSANASYGYSF. Based on the CDR3 plus reference TRBV29-1 and TRBJ1-2, the full variable domain is SAVISQKPSRDICQRGTSLTIQCQVDSQVTMMFWYRQQPGQSLTLIATANQGSEATYESGFVIDKFPISRPNLTFSTLTVSNMSPEDSSIYLCSVEVSANASYGYSFGSGTRLTVV.

As concerns this clonotype: A much larger clone lies one base from this, so it may be a read error. The chain couples TRBV10-2 to TRBJ2-1, with D unresolved. Trimming stripped 5 bases from V and 8 bases from J, with 10 bases between. CDR3 length equals 12 residues. Germline CDR1 is WSHSY and CDR2 is SAAADI. The CDR3 reads CASSWIRDEQFF. For the CDR3, the DNA is TGCGCCAGCAGTTGGATTAGGGATGAGCAGTTCTTC.

Worth noting for this clonotype: One end of the junction does not line up with germline, which may come from a read error. V usage is TRBV7-9 and J usage is TRBJ2-3; no firm D call. The CDR3 totals 13 residues. In germline, CDR1 is SEHNR, CDR2 FQNEAQ (reference sequence). The CDR3 DNA is TGTGCAAACAGCCCAAATAGTTGGGATACGCGGTATTTT. Its translation is CANSPNSWDTRYF.

Comment on this clonotype: The final CDR3 position lacks the conserved phenylalanine or tryptophan, pointing to a likely read error. The genes are TRBV6-2 or TRBV6-3 and TRBJ2-7; D remains ambiguous. Germline V gene data show CDR1 as MNHEY and CDR2 as SVGEGT. The CDR3 is 11 amino acids. For the CDR3, the DNA is TGTACCAGCAGTTACACCTACGAGCAGTACCTC. Protein: CTSSYTYEQYL.

This clonotype was seen many times. CDR3 sequence: CASSEEVFSPLHF. As DNA, the CDR3 is TGTGCCAGCAGTGAAGAGGTGTTTTCACCCCTCCACTTT. The gene calls are TRBV6-1 and TRBJ1-6, with D unclear. V was clipped by 1 base and J by 9 bases, with 7 bases between them. This CDR3 is built from 13 residues. Germline assignment: CDR1 MNHNS and CDR2 SASEGT.

To note about this clonotype: One end of the junction does not line up with germline, which may come from a read error. The rearrangement uses TRBV5-1 and TRBJ2-5; 9 nucleotides align to TRBD2. The CDR3 has 18 residues. CDR1 is SGHRS, CDR2 YFSETQ, per germline. The CDR3 reads CASILAGASGALQETEYF. CDR3 nucleotide sequence: TGCGCCAGCATCTTGGCCGGGGCTAGCGGGGCCCTACAAGAGACCGAGTACTTC.

A note on this clonotype: This CDR3 is missing its conserved last phenylalanine or tryptophan, likely due to a read error. Because the CDR3's place on the DNA is in doubt, the DNA is left out and the CDR3 is given as listed by TCRdb. The rearrangement links TRBV28 to TRBJ1-5; the table's D call, TRBD1, was not checked against the DNA. Per germline, CDR1 MDHEN and CDR2 SYDVKM. The CDR3 spans 12 amino acids, including both terminal residues. The CDR3 here is CASSSRGQPQLI.

The chain carries TRBV4-1 and TRBJ1-5; D is unclear. Germline V gene sequence: CDR1 MGHRA, CDR2 YSYEKL. The CDR3 loop spans 15 amino acids. V was pared by 4 bases and J by 15 bases, with 25 bases between. DNA for the CDR3: TGCGCCAGCAGCCTACAGTGTATGGTAGGTCAGCTCCGGCATTTT. It translates to CASSLQCMVGQLRHF.